This T cell receptor beta chain derives from a study of response to subunit inactivated influenza vaccine. Regarding the study as a whole: The authors suggested that every seasonal influenza vaccination recruits few new T cells.

Germline assignment: CDR1 SGHVS and CDR2 FNYEAQ. The CDR3 loop spans 14 amino acids. V dropped 5 bases and J dropped 0 bases, with 11 bases sitting between them. This clonotype was observed many times. The antigen is not known. MiXCR, applied by TCRdb to the RT-PCR reads, yields one record per CDR3 protein. The sample comprises approximately 700,000 distinct CDR3 sequences, 14% of which are singletons, and around 7% rests with the top ten. The receptor was derived from a man in his forties or fifties who received an inactivated influenza vaccine. The sample here was PBMCs from blood, taken around two weeks before vaccination. This chain connects TRBV7-6 to TRBJ2-7, with unresolved D. The CDR3 is CASSLATVSYEQYF. The CDR3 DNA reads TGTGCCAGCAGCCTTGCGACCGTCTCCTACGAGCAGTACTTC. Based on the CDR3 plus reference TRBV7-6 and TRBJ2-7, the full variable domain is GAGVSQSPRYKVTKRGQDVALRCDPISGHVSLYWYRQALGQGPEFLTYFNYEAQQDKSGLPNDRFSAERPEGSISTLTIQRTEQRDSAMYRCASSLATVSYEQYFGPGTRLTVT.